This passage covers 25 T cell receptor beta chains from one sample sequenced in a study of blood T cell repertoires in COVID-19. Profiled with immunoSEQ multiplex PCR; TCRdb holds only in-frame clones, not every one. The top ten clones hold about 4.2% of a sample with some 59,000 clones, roughly 90% of them seen once. Sequenced: peripheral blood. The receptors derive from a man aged 45-65 years with acute or convalescent COVID-19.

The chain recombines TRBV30 with TRBJ2-7, with D tentatively TRBD2 (5 bases). CDR3 length equals 13 residues. Germline V lookup: CDR1 GTSNPN, CDR2 SVGIG (reference sequence). V was shortened by 7 bases and J by 3 bases, with 16 bases between the two germline ends. The CDR3 sequence is CALSGFTLYEQYF. CDR3 in DNA: TGTGCCTTGTCGGGATTTACCCTCTACGAGCAGTACTTC.

The chain is built from TRBV5-8 and TRBJ1-3; D is unresolved. The germline gives CDR1 SGHTS, CDR2 YDEGEE. V was clipped by 0 bases and J by 0 bases, with 16 bases between them. This CDR3 contains 18 residues. CDR3 nucleotide sequence: TGTGCCAGCAGCTTGGAGTCGGGTGGTGCAGCCTCTGGAAACACCATATATTTT. Residues: CASSLESGGAASGNTIYF.

This clone was counted once. The chain couples TRBV29-1 to TRBJ2-4, with TRBD2 matching 7 bases. In germline, CDR1 is SQVTM, CDR2 ANQGSEA. Losses at the gene ends were 2 bases for V and 2 bases for J; bases not matched to a gene: 3. The CDR3 extends over 14 amino acids. In nucleotides, the CDR3 is TGCAGCGTTGAATGCGGGAGACCCAAAAACATTCAGTACTTC. Residues: CSVECGRPKNIQYF.

There are a few counts of this clone. The V gene is TRBV7-8, the J gene TRBJ2-1, with D possibly matching TRBD2 (5 bases). Germline assignment: CDR1 SGHVS and CDR2 FQNEAQ. The CDR3 loop spans 16 amino acids. V lost 5 bases to trimming and J lost 0 bases, with 14 bases between them. This CDR3 is CASSISGQSSYNEQFF. The CDR3 bases are TGTGCCAGCAGCATAAGCGGTCAGAGCTCCTACAATGAGCAGTTCTTC.

The chain has TRBV30 and TRBJ1-1; the D is unclear. Germline V CDR1 and CDR2: GTSNPN, SVGIG (reference sequence). The ends were cut back, 2 bases at V and 7 bases at J, with 11 bases in the middle. This CDR3 comprises 12 residues. The CDR3 DNA reads as TGTGCCTGGAGTAATCGGGGAGGTGAAGCTTTCTTT. Its translation is CAWSNRGGEAFF.

This clone showed up just a few times. The V and J genes are TRBV6-4 and TRBJ2-3, with 15 bases lining up with TRBD2. The germline V gene encodes CDR1 MRHNA and CDR2 SNTAGT. J lost 7 bases, V lost 1 base, and 6 bases had no gene match. The CDR3 has 17 residues. The CDR3 DNA is TGTGCCAGCAGTGACTTTCACGGGACTAGCGGGAGGAATACGCAGTATTTT. This encodes CASSDFHGTSGRNTQYF.

DNA of the CDR3: TGTGCCAGCAGTTTCTCCGGGCAGGGTCAGATGAACACTGAAGCTTTCTTT. It yields the protein CASSFSGQGQMNTEAFF. The chain employs TRBV6-2 or TRBV6-3 and TRBJ1-1; weak D call: TRBD1 (5 bases). CDR3 length: 17 residues. Trimming cost V 4 bases and J 0 bases, with 18 bases left between them. CDR1 MNHEY and CDR2 SVGEGT come from the germline V gene.

The table lists this clone with a count of one. The genes are TRBV25-1 and TRBJ1-5; perhaps TRBD1 as D (6 bases). V lost 6 bases, J lost 2 bases, and 8 bases lay in between. Germline V CDR1 and CDR2: MGHDK, SYGVNS. This CDR3 has 13 residues. CDR3 DNA: TGTGCCAGCAGCCCAGGGGGCAATCAGCCCCAGCATTTT. Its protein product is CASSPGGNQPQHF.

This sequence joins TRBV5-4 and TRBJ2-1; 7 bases agree with TRBD1. J was trimmed by 8 bases and V by 2 bases; bases with no gene match: 1. Germline CDR1 is SGHNT and CDR2 is YYREEE (reference sequence). The CDR3 contains 12 residues. The CDR3 DNA reads TGTGCCAGCAGCTTTGGACAGGATGAGCAGTTCTTC. It encodes CASSFGQDEQFF.

V gene TRBV11-2 combines with J gene TRBJ2-7, with D tentatively TRBD2 (6 bases). Germline V gives CDR1 SGHAT, CDR2 FQNNGV. The CDR3 is 17 residues long. The V end was cut by 2 bases, the J end by 0 bases, with 17 bases between. The chain's CDR3 is CASSLMGGAGLSYEQYF. DNA for the CDR3: TGTGCCAGCAGCTTAATGGGCGGGGCGGGCCTCTCCTACGAGCAGTACTTC.

The gene calls are TRBV3-1 (or the pseudogene TRBV3-2) and TRBJ2-5, with no clear D. Trimming left V 0 bases short and J 6 bases short, with 17 bases between. The CDR3 contains 16 residues. Germline CDR1 LGHDT, CDR2 YNNKEL (reference sequence). The CDR3 DNA sequence: TGTGCCAGCAGCCAAGATATCGGTCCGGGTAGGAAGACCCAGTACTTC. Residues: CASSQDIGPGRKTQYF.

The chain combines TRBV3-1 (or the pseudogene TRBV3-2) with TRBJ2-1, with 12 positions matching TRBD2. The V and J ends lost 6 bases and 8 bases, in that order; junction bases with no gene match: 5. CDR3 size: 14 residues. Germline V gene sequence: CDR1 LGHDT, CDR2 YNNKEL (reference sequence). The DNA of the CDR3 is TGTGCCAGCAGGAGACTAGCGGGAGATTATGAGCAGTTCTTC. Protein sequence: CASRRLAGDYEQFF.

This clone has a handful of counts. This rearrangement joins TRBV19 to TRBJ2-7; perhaps TRBD1 as D (6 bases). CDR3 length: 14 residues. V lost 5 bases to trimming and J lost 3 bases, with 14 bases between them. CDR1 is LNHDA and CDR2 is SQIVND in the germline V gene (reference sequence). The CDR3 protein is CASSHRDGSYEQYF. For the CDR3, the DNA is TGTGCCAGTAGTCACAGGGATGGCAGCTACGAGCAGTACTTC. The whole variable domain, remainder taken from reference TRBV19 and TRBJ2-7, is DGGITQSPKYLFRKEGQNVTLSCEQNLNHDAMYWYRQDPGQGLRLIYYSQIVNDFQKGDIAEGYSVSREKKESFPLTVTSAQKNPTAFYLCASSHRDGSYEQYFGPGTRLTVT.

The rearrangement joins TRBV15 to TRBJ1-2; D possibly corresponds to TRBD1 (5 bases). This CDR3 is built from 13 residues. Trimming removed 0 bases from V and 7 bases from J, with 9 bases in between. Germline V gene lookup returns CDR1 LNHNV and CDR2 YYDKDF (reference sequence). The CDR3 nucleotides are TGTGCCACCAGCAGAGACAGGGTTGGTGGCTACACCTTC. It translates to CATSRDRVGGYTF.

The table lists this clone with a few counts. The chain is built from TRBV4-1 and TRBJ1-5; 7 nucleotides line up with TRBD1. CDR1 is MGHRA, CDR2 YSYEKL, per germline. The CDR3 has 17 amino acids. The V gene end was trimmed by 0 bases and the J gene end by 4 bases; junction bases not matched to a gene: 9. Here the CDR3 reads CASSQDPGTVGNQPQHF. The CDR3 DNA reads as TGCGCCAGCAGCCAAGACCCCGGGACAGTCGGGAATCAGCCCCAGCATTTT.

The gene calls are TRBV9 and TRBJ2-3; TRBD1 matches at 9 bases. This CDR3 spans 17 amino acids. Germline CDR1 is SGDLS and CDR2 is YYNGEE. V was clipped by 4 bases and J by 4 bases; unmatched bases: 13. The CDR3 is CASSPTPGTGNADTQYF. The CDR3 DNA sequence: TGTGCCAGCAGCCCGACTCCCGGGACAGGGAACGCAGATACGCAGTATTTT.

As to this clone: The sample contains more than one DNA sequence encoding this CDR3. The V gene is TRBV11-3, the J gene TRBJ1-1; D not resolved. Germline CDR1 reads SGHNT; CDR2 reads YENEEA. This CDR3 has 12 residues. The V end was cut by 0 bases, the J end by 4 bases, with 3 bases between. CDR3 DNA: TGTGCCAGCAGCTTAGACAGCACTGAAGCTTTCTTT. Translating gives CASSLDSTEAFF.

This clone occurred once. This chain joins TRBV5-8 and TRBJ1-2; D gene uncertain. Germline CDR1 SGHTS, CDR2 YDEGEE. This CDR3 has 13 amino acids. The V gene lost 2 bases and the J gene lost 5 bases, with 10 bases spanning the gap. The CDR3: CASSFVPSYGYTF. In DNA form, the CDR3 reads TGTGCCAGCAGCTTCGTGCCCAGTTATGGCTACACCTTC. Filled out from reference TRBV5-8 and TRBJ1-2, the complete variable domain reads EAGVTQSPTHLIKTRGQQATLRCSPISGHTSVYWYQQALGLGLQFLLWYDEGEERNRGNFPPRFSGRQFPNYSSELNVNALELEDSALYLCASSFVPSYGYTFGSGTRLTVV.

This chain joins TRBV2 and TRBJ1-2, with 7 bases lining up with TRBD1. CDR3 length: 14 amino acids. Germline V lookup: CDR1 SNHLY, CDR2 FYNNEI. The V gene end was trimmed by 2 bases and the J gene end by 8 bases; junction bases not matched to a gene: 8. In DNA form, the CDR3 reads TGTGCCAGCAGTGAAAGGCCCAGGGGGAGAGGCTACACCTTC. Translated, it gives CASSERPRGRGYTF.

The chain is built from TRBV3-1 (or the pseudogene TRBV3-2) and TRBJ1-5, with 9 nucleotides matching TRBD1. The CDR3 is 15 residues long. Germline CDR1 is LGHDT and CDR2 is YNNKEL (reference sequence). J was trimmed by 1 base and V by 4 bases; bases with no gene match: 2. The CDR3 loop reads CASSPDRGSNQPQHF. In DNA form, the CDR3 reads TGTGCCAGCAGCCCGGACAGGGGAAGCAATCAGCCCCAGCATTTT.

This clone was counted once. The V gene is TRBV5-1, the J gene TRBJ1-5, with TRBD1 identical over 7 bases. Germline V gives CDR1 SGHRS, CDR2 YFSETQ. The ends lost 0 bases at V and 2 bases at J; junction bases unmatched: 2. This CDR3 has 15 residues. The CDR3 nucleotides read TGCGCCAGCAGCTTGGAGGGGGCCGGCAATCAGCCCCAGCATTTT. This encodes CASSLEGAGNQPQHF. The whole variable domain, filled in from reference TRBV5-1 and TRBJ1-5, reads KAGVTQTPRYLIKTRGQQVTLSCSPISGHRSVSWYQQTPGQGLQFLFEYFSETQRNKGNFPGRFSGRQFSNSRSEMNVSTLELGDSALYLCASSLEGAGNQPQHFGDGTRLSIL.

The rearrangement uses TRBV6-6 and TRBJ1-5; no firm D call. V shed 7 bases and J shed 0 bases, with 7 bases lying between them. This CDR3 has 13 amino acids. CDR1 is MNHNY and CDR2 is SVGAGI in the germline V gene (reference sequence). The CDR3 DNA reads TGTGCCAGCAACCTAGGTAGCAATCAGCCCCAGCATTTT. This translates into CASNLGSNQPQHF.

V usage is TRBV7-8 and J usage is TRBJ1-2; 10 positions match TRBD1. V lost 5 bases, J lost 8 bases, and 11 bases stayed unmatched. This CDR3 is 15 amino acids long. CDR1 is SGHVS and CDR2 is FQNEAQ in the germline V gene. The CDR3 DNA is TGTGCCAGCAGCGAGGAAGGACAGGGGGTTTTAGGCTACACCTTC. Encoded protein: CASSEEGQGVLGYTF.

The J gene is TRBJ1-6, the V gene TRBV9, with D unresolved. The CDR3 extends over 14 amino acids. CDR1 and CDR2 (germline): SGDLS, YYNGEE. V was clipped by 3 bases and J by 5 bases, with 9 bases between them. CDR3 sequence (DNA): TGTGCCAGCAGCGCGACACCGGATAATTCACCCCTCCACTTT. Translation gives CASSATPDNSPLHF. The whole variable domain, filled in from reference TRBV9 and TRBJ1-6, reads DSGVTQTPKHLITATGQRVTLRCSPRSGDLSVYWYQQSLDQGLQFLIQYYNGEERAKGNILERFSAQQFPDLHSELNLSSLELGDSALYFCASSATPDNSPLHFGNGTRLTVT.

The V gene is TRBV19, the J gene TRBJ2-2; 9 positions match TRBD1. The V gene end was trimmed by 10 bases and the J gene end by 3 bases; junction bases not matched to a gene: 15. This CDR3 has 17 amino acids. Per the germline V gene, CDR1 is LNHDA and CDR2 is SQIVND (reference sequence). The CDR3 bases are TGTGCCACCCGGGACAGGGCTCACGTTACCGACACCGGGGAGCTGTTTTTT. Protein sequence: CATRDRAHVTDTGELFF.